The 31 T cell receptor beta chains listed next were all sequenced from one sample in a study of siplizumab effects on memory and regulatory T cells. Here immunoSEQ multiplex PCR was the method, and the copy in TCRdb shows in-frame clones only, minus some. The repertoire holds about 10,000 clones, with under 60% as singletons. Over a period of around six days at 37 degrees C, the mixed lymphocyte reaction cells were cocultured. These receptors lack a known antigen. The sequenced sample was CFSE-low (dividing) CD4+ T cells sorted from an allogeneic mixed lymphocyte reaction. The receptors here all came from a human donor in good health; the cells came from an allogeneic mixed lymphocyte reaction.

This clone is medium-sized in the sample. The rearrangement joins TRBV5-6 to TRBJ1-1; tentatively, D is TRBD1 (5 bases). V shed 2 bases and J shed 10 bases, with 12 bases lying between them. Germline CDR1 SGHDT, CDR2 YYEEEE. The CDR3 contains 12 residues. This CDR3 reads CASSLGRVAAFF. CDR3 nucleotide sequence: TGTGCCAGCAGCTTAGGCAGGGTAGCAGCTTTCTTT.

With respect to this clone: One base separates it from a far larger clone, so it is likely a read error. This chain connects TRBV5-1 to TRBJ1-1, with TRBD1 as a possible D gene (5 bases). Germline assignment: CDR1 SGHRS and CDR2 YFSETQ. The CDR3 is 13 amino acids. Trimming removed 7 bases from V and 6 bases from J, with 16 bases in between. The CDR3 reads CASARDGNAEAFF. DNA of the CDR3: TGCGCCAGCGCCCGGGACGGCAACGCTGAAGCTTTCTTT.

This clone is labeled medium-sized (0.01 to 0.1%). The J gene is TRBJ2-7, the V gene TRBV6-5; the match to TRBD2 covers 9 bases. CDR3 size: 12 residues. J lost 7 bases, V lost 7 bases, and 5 bases had no gene match. Germline V lookup: CDR1 MNHEY, CDR2 SVGAGI. DNA for the CDR3: TGTGCCAGCACGGGGCTAGCGGGAGAGCAGTACTTC. Translating gives CASTGLAGEQYF.

The chain joins TRBV4-2 to TRBJ2-2; D is perhaps TRBD2 (5 bases). The CDR3 is 13 amino acids. The V and J ends lost 3 bases and 9 bases respectively, with 11 bases between them. Per germline, CDR1 LGHNA and CDR2 YNFKEQ. The CDR3 region has the DNA TGTGCCAGCAGCCAGGAGGAGTTCAGGGAGCTGTTTTTT. This gives the protein CASSQEEFRELFF.

This clone was detected a few times. The J gene is TRBJ2-3, the V gene TRBV2, with D uncertain. Per germline, CDR1 SNHLY and CDR2 FYNNEI. The V and J ends lost 11 bases and 5 bases respectively, with 23 bases between them. The CDR3 has 15 residues. The CDR3 DNA follows: TGTGCCGCGAGCGCCGATGTTTACCGCGGAGATACGCAGTATTTT. Its protein is CAASADVYRGDTQYF.

The chain links TRBV2 to TRBJ2-2; tentatively, D is TRBD1 or TRBD2 (6 bases each). V was shortened by 5 bases and J by 4 bases, with 26 bases between the two germline ends. This CDR3 comprises 19 residues. Germline V CDR1 and CDR2: SNHLY, FYNNEI. The CDR3 sequence is CASSRKIVRGRGVTGELFF. The CDR3 nucleotides are TGTGCCAGCAGTCGGAAGATTGTCCGGGGGCGGGGTGTCACCGGGGAGCTGTTTTTT.

This clone counts as medium-sized (0.01 to 0.1%). The chain is built from TRBV7-9 and TRBJ2-1; D may be TRBD2 (5 bases). Trimming shortened V by 8 bases and J by 8 bases, and 13 bases separated the two germline ends. Germline V CDR1 and CDR2: SEHNR, FQNEAQ (reference sequence). This CDR3 has 12 amino acids. The DNA for the CDR3 is TGTGCCAGCGGGTGGGAGAGCGATGAGCAGTTCTTC. As protein: CASGWESDEQFF.

This clone was seen a handful of times. The rearrangement uses TRBV18 and TRBJ2-7; TRBD1 is a possible D gene (5 bases). V was shortened by 3 bases and J by 3 bases, with 12 bases between the two germline ends. Germline loops: CDR1 KGHSH, CDR2 LQKENI. CDR3 length: 14 residues. This CDR3 reads CASSPDLGVYEQYF. In DNA, the CDR3 is TGTGCCAGCTCACCGGATTTAGGGGTCTACGAGCAGTACTTC. The full variable domain, with the rest looked up from reference TRBV18 and TRBJ2-7, is NAGVMQNPRHLVRRRGQEARLRCSPMKGHSHVYWYRQLPEEGLKFMVYLQKENIIDESGMPKERFSAEFPKEGPSILRIQQVVRGDSAAYFCASSPDLGVYEQYFGPGTRLTVT.

The chain carries TRBV2 and TRBJ2-2; a possible D gene is TRBD1 (5 bases). The CDR3 totals 15 residues. Germline V gene lookup returns CDR1 SNHLY and CDR2 FYNNEI. With 3 bases removed from V and 5 bases from J, the gap between germline ends came to 13 bases. The CDR3 protein is CASSEIGQGTGELFF. The CDR3, as DNA: TGTGCCAGCAGTGAGATTGGGCAGGGAACCGGGGAGCTGTTTTTT. Based on the CDR3 plus reference TRBV2 and TRBJ2-2, the full variable domain is EPEVTQTPSHQVTQMGQEVILRCVPISNHLYFYWYRQILGQKVEFLVSFYNNEISEKSEIFDDQFSVERPDGSNFTLKIRSTKLEDSAMYFCASSEIGQGTGELFFGEGSRLTVL.

This clone has just a few counts. J is TRBJ1-1 and V is TRBV11-2; D is undetermined. Trimming pared 4 bases from V and 10 bases from J, leaving 16 bases between. CDR3 size: 13 residues. Germline assignment: CDR1 SGHAT and CDR2 FQNNGV. DNA of the CDR3: TGTGCCAGCAGCTCCGGTGGGAGAGCGTCAGCTTTCTTT. Protein sequence: CASSSGGRASAFF.

This chain joins TRBV11-2 and TRBJ2-7; TRBD1 agrees at 10 bases. The germline V gene encodes CDR1 SGHAT and CDR2 FQNNGV. This CDR3 region has 14 residues. With V trimmed by 5 bases and J by 3 bases, 4 bases remained unmatched. In DNA form, the CDR3 reads TGTGCCAGCAGCAGCAGGACAGGGGGCTACGAGCAGTACTTC. This sequence encodes CASSSRTGGYEQYF.

In this sample, this clone turned up once. This chain uses TRBV6-5 with TRBJ2-1, with a possible D match to TRBD1 (6 bases). This CDR3 is 13 amino acids long. The germline CDR1 and CDR2 sequences are MNHEY and SVGAGI. Trimming cost V 2 bases and J 15 bases, with 17 bases left between them. The CDR3 DNA sequence: TGTGCCAGCAGTTACGCCTTTGGACAGACTACGTTCTTC. It translates to CASSYAFGQTTFF.

The chain employs TRBV11-3 and TRBJ1-5; no clear D. Germline lookup yields CDR1 SGHNT and CDR2 YENEEA. Trimming cost V 5 bases and J 1 base, with 12 bases left between them. The CDR3 length is 15 residues. The CDR3 reads CASSPGRVSNQPQHF. The CDR3 coding sequence is TGTGCCAGCAGCCCAGGACGGGTGAGCAATCAGCCCCAGCATTTT.

This clone has only one observation. One junction end disagrees with the germline gene, perhaps due to a read error. The CDR3 DNA is TGTGCCAGTAGTATCCCCCACGTCTTC. Translating gives CASSIPHVF. This chain uses TRBV19 with TRBJ2-7; D call uncertain. From germline, CDR1 is LNHDA and CDR2 SQIVND (reference sequence). This CDR3 contains 9 residues.

This clone was seen a few times. The chain has TRBV15 and TRBJ2-5; D call uncertain. Trimming removed 0 bases at V and 5 bases at J, with 7 bases between. There are 13 residues in the CDR3. Germline CDR1 LNHNV, CDR2 YYDKDF (reference sequence). CDR3 protein: CATSRDTLETQYF. The CDR3 region has the DNA TGTGCCACCAGCAGAGACACCTTGGAGACCCAGTACTTC.

The chain couples TRBV27 to TRBJ1-6, with 10 bases aligning to TRBD1. V was clipped by 2 bases and J by 6 bases; unmatched bases: 4. In germline, CDR1 is MNHEY, CDR2 SMNVEV (reference sequence). The CDR3 runs to 16 residues. The CDR3 coding sequence is TGTGCCAGCAGTTTAAGGACAGGGGGAACTAATTCACCCCTCCACTTT. Residues: CASSLRTGGTNSPLHF.

The V call is TRBV5-1, the J call TRBJ2-2, with D perhaps matching TRBD1 or TRBD2 (6 bases each). The CDR3 extends over 15 amino acids. Looked up from germline, CDR1 is SGHRS and CDR2 is YFSETQ. The V end lost 6 bases, the J end lost 2 bases, and 14 bases lay between the germline ends. CDR3 amino acids: CASTLRGVNTGELFF. The CDR3 DNA is TGCGCCAGCACTTTGAGGGGGGTAAACACCGGGGAGCTGTTTTTT.

This clone showed up just once. This sequence joins TRBV9 and TRBJ1-2, with 7 bases matching TRBD1. Germline-derived CDR1 and CDR2 are SGDLS and YYNGEE. Losses at the gene ends were 0 bases for V and 2 bases for J; bases not matched to a gene: 1. This CDR3 has 14 amino acids. The CDR3, as DNA: TGTGCCAGCAGCGTAGGGGACAGCAACTATGGCTACACCTTC. Its protein product is CASSVGDSNYGYTF.

The chain is built from TRBV2 and TRBJ1-5; D not certain. V lost 4 bases and J lost 5, with 12 bases in between. CDR3 size: 14 residues. The germline V gene has CDR1 SNHLY and CDR2 FYNNEI. CDR3 in DNA: TGTGCCAGCAGTGTTACTACCTCCTATCAGCCCCAGCATTTT. It specifies CASSVTTSYQPQHF.

This clone was detected a few times. This chain joins TRBV11-3 and TRBJ1-3; D gene ambiguous. The CDR3 consists of 14 residues. Germline V gene sequence: CDR1 SGHNT, CDR2 YENEEA. V was trimmed by 3 bases and J by 0 bases, leaving 6 bases between them. The CDR3 sequence is CASSLDFSGNTIYF. CDR3 nucleotides: TGTGCCAGCAGCTTGGACTTCTCTGGAAACACCATATATTTT.

The rearrangement uses TRBV25-1 and TRBJ1-4; D might be TRBD1 (5 bases). The CDR3 runs 16 residues. V lost 6 bases and J lost 5, with 19 bases in between. Per the germline V gene, CDR1 is MGHDK and CDR2 is SYGVNS. CDR3 coding DNA: TGTGCCAGCAGCGTCCTACGGGGGGATAGGAATGAAAAACTGTTTTTT. Translating gives CASSVLRGDRNEKLFF.

Relative to its sample, this clone is medium-sized. V is TRBV30 and J is TRBJ1-2; D remains ambiguous. Trimming removed 0 bases from V and 5 bases from J, with 4 bases in between. CDR1 and CDR2 from the germline V gene are GTSNPN and SVGIG (reference sequence). The CDR3 is 11 amino acids. CDR3 sequence (DNA): TGTGCCTGGAGTGTAAGATATGGCTACACCTTC. Protein product: CAWSVRYGYTF.

This clone ranks as medium-sized. The rearrangement uses TRBV5-1 and TRBJ1-1; possible D gene TRBD1, 5 bases. V was clipped by 0 bases and J by 6 bases, with 15 bases between them. From germline, CDR1 is SGHRS and CDR2 YFSETQ. The CDR3 spans 15 residues. For the CDR3, the DNA is TGCGCCAGCAGCTTGGGTACGGGTCAACAGGCTGAAGCTTTCTTT. This codes for CASSLGTGQQAEAFF.

The chain joins TRBV5-6 to TRBJ2-3, with TRBD1 matching over 8 bases. The J segment lost 2 bases and the V segment lost 4 bases, leaving 6 bases of the junction unmatched. The CDR3 loop spans 15 amino acids. Germline V gene sequence: CDR1 SGHDT, CDR2 YYEEEE. The CDR3 loop is CASSPDRGYTDTQYF. The CDR3 DNA follows: TGTGCCAGCAGCCCCGACAGGGGTTACACAGATACGCAGTATTTT. Variable domain in full (rest from reference TRBV5-6 and TRBJ2-3): DAGVTQSPTHLIKTRGQQVTLRCSPKSGHDTVSWYQQALGQGPQFIFQYYEEEERQRGNFPDRFSGHQFPNYSSELNVNALLLGDSALYLCASSPDRGYTDTQYFGPGTRLTVL.

This clone occurred a few times. The chain employs TRBV4-2 and TRBJ2-5, with 9 bases that match TRBD1. The CDR3 runs to 15 residues. Germline trimming cut 3 bases from V and 5 bases from J; bases unmatched to any gene: 7. Germline V gene data show CDR1 as LGHNA and CDR2 as YNFKEQ. The CDR3, as DNA: TGTGCCAGCAGCCAGGCGGGACAGGGATGGGAGACCCAGTACTTC. Its translation is CASSQAGQGWETQYF.

The V call is TRBV5-6, the J call TRBJ2-1, with D perhaps matching TRBD1 (6 bases). This CDR3 comprises 15 residues. Trimming cost V 6 bases and J 0 bases, with 13 bases left between them. CDR1 is SGHDT, CDR2 YYEEEE, per germline. CDR3 loop: CASTLGGSSYNEQFF. The CDR3 nucleotides read TGTGCCAGCACCCTAGGGGGAAGCTCCTACAATGAGCAGTTCTTC.

The CDR3 DNA is TGCAGCGCCCCGACTAGCGGGAGACAAGAGACCCAGTACTTC. This encodes CSAPTSGRQETQYF. The chain combines TRBV29-1 with TRBJ2-5; 12 bases map to TRBD2. The CDR3 has 14 residues. Germline loops: CDR1 SQVTM, CDR2 ANQGSEA. J was trimmed by 2 bases and V by 7 bases; bases with no gene match: 5.

This clone has just a few counts. The V call is TRBV28, the J call TRBJ1-1; 8 nucleotides agree with TRBD1. This CDR3 contains 15 residues. Germline V gene data show CDR1 as MDHEN and CDR2 as SYDVKM. Trimming took 6 bases from V and 4 from J; bases not matched to a gene: 10. The CDR3, as DNA: TGTGCCAGCAGACCGCCGCAGGGGGCGAGCACTGAAGCTTTCTTT. This codes for CASRPPQGASTEAFF.

This clone was seen more than once but under ten times. The chain recombines TRBV7-3 with TRBJ2-5; either TRBD1 or TRBD2 may fit D (8 bases each). The CDR3 has 15 residues. The ends were cut back, 4 bases at V and 1 base at J, with 13 bases in the middle. Germline V gene lookup returns CDR1 SGHTA and CDR2 FQGTGA. The CDR3 region is CASSSGGTGQETQYF. The CDR3 nucleotides are TGTGCCAGCAGCTCGGGGGGGACAGGCCAAGAGACCCAGTACTTC.

Sample share makes this clone medium-sized. V is TRBV6-1 and J is TRBJ1-1; D gene ambiguous. Germline V CDR1 and CDR2: MNHNS, SASEGT. The ends were cut back, 6 bases at V and 4 bases at J, with 15 bases in the middle. The CDR3 contains 14 residues. This CDR3 reads CASRTEGGGTEAFF. The CDR3 region has the DNA TGTGCCAGCAGGACGGAGGGCGGCGGCACTGAAGCTTTCTTT.

The V gene is TRBV7-6, the J gene TRBJ2-7; weak D call: TRBD2 (5 bases). The CDR3 extends over 13 amino acids. Per the germline V gene, CDR1 is SGHVS and CDR2 is FNYEAQ. The ends were cut back, 1 base at V and 6 bases at J, with 10 bases in the middle. The chain's CDR3 is CASSLVYRGEQYF. Written as DNA, the CDR3 is TGTGCCAGCAGCTTAGTGTACCGGGGCGAGCAGTACTTC.